The clone carrying this TCR beta chain was seen a few times. The sample is drawn from a study of beta chain features in type 1 diabetes. V lost 5 bases and J 4 bases, leaving 11 bases between the germline ends. Per the germline V gene, CDR1 is MDHEN and CDR2 is SYDVKM. CDR3 length: 13 residues. Reverse transcription of all isolated RNA meant that expressed TCRB transcripts were sequenced. Generated by immunoSEQ multiplex PCR, the TCRdb table keeps only in-frame clones and is missing some. The data show under 300,000 clones, approximately 8.1% seen once. Sequenced input: central memory CD4+ T cells from blood. This receptor was obtained from a woman younger than 30 in good health. This chain links TRBV28 with TRBJ1-1; D might be TRBD1 (5 bases). CDR3 sequence reads: CASSDRLITEAFF. The CDR3 DNA sequence: TGTGCCAGCAGTGACAGATTGATCACTGAAGCTTTCTTT.